This T cell receptor beta chain emerged from a study of T cell responses to AZD1222 COVID-19 vaccine. About this clone itself: Its antigen is currently unknown.

Germline CDR1 and CDR2: LGHDT and YNNKEL (reference sequence). The CDR3 is 14 residues long. Trimming at V came to 2 bases and at J to 9 bases, leaving 5 bases not matched to a gene. The study's findings and limits: Repertoires in all cases were sampled only once the peak T cell response had passed.

Sequencing was performed with immunoSEQ multiplex PCR; in TCRdb, only in-frame clones are kept and a portion is missing. The table has about 130,000 clones, about 85% seen once. The sequence was collected from an adult who received the AZD1222 COVID-19 vaccine. Material: peripheral blood, obtained 28 days after the second AZD1222 dose. J is TRBJ2-7 and V is TRBV3-1 (or the pseudogene TRBV3-2), with 12 nucleotides matching TRBD2. CDR3 in amino acids: CASSQQASGGGQYF. CDR3 in DNA: TGTGCCAGCAGCCAACAGGCTAGCGGGGGGGGGCAGTACTTC.